A single T cell receptor beta chain is shown here with its context. The entry originates in a study of T cells in Graves' hyperthyroidism and ophthalmopathy. There were TCR beta CDR3 regions amplified from RNA transcripts. The HTBI primer set was used in a first-round RT-PCR of the TCR CDR3. TCRdb fed the multiplex PCR reads into MiXCR, producing one record per CDR3 protein. Of about 520,000 distinct CDR3 sequences detected, around 24% appear once; the ten largest clones hold over 9%. The TCR sequence derives from a woman in her twenties or thirties with Graves' ophthalmopathy. The specimen was blood.

Here the CDR3 reads CASSLGPGTSEQYF. The CDR3 DNA is TGTGCCAGCAGTTTGGGGCCGGGAACGAGTGAGCAGTACTTC. V and J are TRBV12-3 or TRBV12-4 and TRBJ2-7, with D perhaps TRBD1 or TRBD2 (5 bases each). This CDR3 spans 14 amino acids. Trimming took off 3 bases at V and 7 bases at J, with 16 bases between the two ends.